This T cell receptor (beta chain) was captured in a study of identical twins. The CDR3 extends over 14 amino acids. The junction had 5 bases not matched to a gene; V was cut back by 0 bases and J by 6 bases. The germline V gene encodes CDR1 SGHRS and CDR2 YFSETQ. TCRdb fed the 5' RACE reads into MiXCR, producing one record per CDR3 protein. This sample yields about 730,000 distinct CDR3 sequences, of which 21% are seen a single time; 4% to 5.5% belongs to the top ten. Points from the study as a whole: Twin pairs' shared out-of-frame alpha sequences were enriched in low generation probability.

Regarding this clonotype: What it recognizes is unknown.

In addition, the sample was reused for a study of T cells expressing NK-cell markers. That source notes: Dominant NKG2C+ clonotypes accounted for about 1.0-8% of CD8+ T cells in about six donors. Expanded NKG2C+ T cell clones had unclear HCMV specificity.

The source is a woman younger than 30 in good health. V gene TRBV5-1 combines with J gene TRBJ2-7; 8 bases are a match to TRBD2. The specimen was PBMCs. The CDR3 sequence: CASSLEIAGPEQYF. In nucleotides, the CDR3 is TGCGCCAGCAGCTTGGAAATAGCGGGGCCCGAGCAGTACTTC.